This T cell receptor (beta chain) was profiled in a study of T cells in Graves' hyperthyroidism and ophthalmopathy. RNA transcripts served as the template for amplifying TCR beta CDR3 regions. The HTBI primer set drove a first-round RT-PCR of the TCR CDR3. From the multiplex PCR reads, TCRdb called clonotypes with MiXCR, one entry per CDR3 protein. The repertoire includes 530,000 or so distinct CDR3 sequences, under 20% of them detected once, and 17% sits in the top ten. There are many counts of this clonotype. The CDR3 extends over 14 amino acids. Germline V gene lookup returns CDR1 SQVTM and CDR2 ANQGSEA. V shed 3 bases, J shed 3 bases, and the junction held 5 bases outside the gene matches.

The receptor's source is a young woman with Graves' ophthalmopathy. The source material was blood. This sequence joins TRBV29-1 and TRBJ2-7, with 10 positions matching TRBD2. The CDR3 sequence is CSVDGLADRYEQYF. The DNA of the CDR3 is TGCAGCGTTGACGGACTAGCGGACCGCTACGAGCAGTACTTC.